This T cell receptor beta chain is drawn from a study of blood T cells in healthy people across ages (dated by TCRdb to between 2015 and 2017). For context, the study as a whole: In model experiments, template switching captured roughly one uniquely barcoded TCR beta cDNA molecule for every two T cells. To avoid experimental bias, donors of different ages were randomly spread across the sequencing lanes. Using deep sequencing normalized with unique cDNA molecular identifiers, the study measured how TCR beta repertoire diversity changes with age. Using the same blood draw, the study looked at two additional independent replicas of 1 million unique cDNA reads for two donors, one aged 18 to 29 and the other aged 80 or older. The donors were divided into four age groups: young (average about 16 years), middle-aged (about 39), aged (under 70) and long-lived (82).

As encoded in the germline V gene (reference sequence), CDR1 is DFQATT while CDR2 is SNEGSKA. After removal of 6 bases from V and 4 bases from J, the junction retains 6 bases not matched to a gene. The CDR3 spans 13 residues, from the cysteine through the phenylalanine. Only the CDR3 part of the read is kept: 39 bases, read in frame from the first base. The library came from 5' RACE. TCRdb names Illumina HiSeq 2500 as the instrument used. The second PCR ran for about 6 to 12 cycles and used a J-beta primer mix along with a sample-barcoded 5' primer. A template-switch 5' adaptor carrying 12 random nucleotides introduced a unique molecular identifier onto each TCR beta cDNA molecule. Each sample yielded at least 3 million CDR3-containing paired-end reads. All of the RNA was converted into first-strand cDNA using the Mint cDNA synthesis kit, with a TRBC-specific oligonucleotide serving as the primer. Following uracil-DNA glycosylase treatment, all cDNA underwent a first 18-cycle PCR with the universal primers M1SS and BC2_uni_R. Per the original workflow: Each sample was normalized by randomly selecting 1 million high-quality reads, each carrying a distinct molecular identifier. Instead of being binned into consensus sequences, reads with shared molecular identifiers were discarded. MiTCR, set to a Q25 quality threshold and the strictest error-elimination algorithm, was used for CDR3 identification, clonotype clustering and error correction. Lower-bound total TCR beta diversity was estimated with a nonparametric unseen species model using Euler transformation. In TCRdb, the public reads were trimmed at Q25 with fastp and aligned with MiXCR, with productive beta chains retained. Each record represents a unique CDR3 protein, reported with the most common genes and DNA among its rows. V and J calls and clone size were set by TCRdb, not the authors. Present in this sample are about 1.8 million distinct CDR3 sequences, roughly 49% of which were seen just once. More than 2% of the sample is in the top ten clones.

The donors were 40 or so Caucasian individuals from Russia, aged 6 to 90 years, who were systemically healthy. Each donor gave about 9.7 milliliters of peripheral blood, drawn into EDTA-treated Vacutainer tubes. PBMCs were isolated by Ficoll-Paque density-gradient centrifugation, with at least 6 million obtained per sample. Total RNA, at least 6 micrograms per sample, was extracted from PBMCs with Trizol reagent. Naive CD45RAhigh/CD27high T cell percentages were measured by flow cytometry on a PBMC aliquot from every donor. In its sample, this clonotype was seen a few times. Its antigen specificity is not known. No base-level quality is on record; no much larger clone is a single base apart. Overall study outcomes, separate from this receptor: Because profiling used bulk unsorted PBMCs, naive and antigen-experienced compartments could not be compared conclusively. The long-lived group showed more naive CD4+ T cells, fewer expanded clones and increased TCR diversity than the aged group, suggesting age selection. As age increased, observed TCR beta diversity per million T cells dropped in a roughly linear way, and a significant reduction was already evident by age 40. A strong correlation was found between observed TCR beta diversity and the percentage of naive T cells measured by flow cytometry. Because donor CMV infection status was unknown, age-related changes in expanded clonotypes were potentially confounded. Estimates of total diversity based on one million sequenced T cells were regarded as lower bounds and as underestimates.

The origin of this receptor is a woman in her thirties or forties in good health. Sequencing was carried out using blood. In this chain, TRBV20-1 is recombined with TRBJ1-5, with 7 central nucleotides matching TRBD1. The CDR3 reads CSASGQPNQPQHF. The sequenced DNA is TGCAGTGCCTCGGGACAGCCTAATCAGCCCCAGCATTTT.